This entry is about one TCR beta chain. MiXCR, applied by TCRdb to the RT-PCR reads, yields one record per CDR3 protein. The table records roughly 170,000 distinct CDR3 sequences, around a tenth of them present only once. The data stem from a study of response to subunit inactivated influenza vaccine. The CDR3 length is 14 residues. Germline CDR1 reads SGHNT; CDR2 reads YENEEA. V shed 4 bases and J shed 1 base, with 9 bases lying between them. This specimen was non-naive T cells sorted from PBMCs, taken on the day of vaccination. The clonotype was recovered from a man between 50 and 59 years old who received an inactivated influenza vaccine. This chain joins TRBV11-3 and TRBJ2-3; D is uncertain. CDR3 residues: CASSSLGRTDTQYF. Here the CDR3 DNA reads TGTGCCAGCAGCTCCCTAGGCCGCACAGATACGCAGTATTTT.